This T cell receptor beta chain emerged from a study of cytomegalovirus exposure and HLA in healthy donors. V was clipped by 0 bases and J by 1 base, with 12 bases between them. CDR3 length: 16 amino acids. Germline assignment: CDR1 LGHNA and CDR2 YSLEER. Study findings and constraints: Whilst most TCR sequences proved rare, a subset of public TCRs occurred across many donors. Being productive about 87% or about 30% of the time was typical of most TCR beta V segments in an earlier analysis.

This clone showed up just a few times. What it recognizes is unknown. PCR involved 60 Vbeta and 13 Jbeta primers. Clones were read by immunoSEQ multiplex PCR, and TCRdb kept only the in-frame ones, dropping some. The table has roughly 130,000 clones, around four fifths seen once. The chain recombines TRBV4-3 with TRBJ1-1; no definite D call. The sequence derives from a male donor in good health and CMV-seropositive. The sample consisted of PBMCs. Here the CDR3 DNA reads TGCGCCAGCAGCCAAGACCCCTTTCCGTCGAACACTGAAGCTTTCTTT. Protein product: CASSQDPFPSNTEAFF.